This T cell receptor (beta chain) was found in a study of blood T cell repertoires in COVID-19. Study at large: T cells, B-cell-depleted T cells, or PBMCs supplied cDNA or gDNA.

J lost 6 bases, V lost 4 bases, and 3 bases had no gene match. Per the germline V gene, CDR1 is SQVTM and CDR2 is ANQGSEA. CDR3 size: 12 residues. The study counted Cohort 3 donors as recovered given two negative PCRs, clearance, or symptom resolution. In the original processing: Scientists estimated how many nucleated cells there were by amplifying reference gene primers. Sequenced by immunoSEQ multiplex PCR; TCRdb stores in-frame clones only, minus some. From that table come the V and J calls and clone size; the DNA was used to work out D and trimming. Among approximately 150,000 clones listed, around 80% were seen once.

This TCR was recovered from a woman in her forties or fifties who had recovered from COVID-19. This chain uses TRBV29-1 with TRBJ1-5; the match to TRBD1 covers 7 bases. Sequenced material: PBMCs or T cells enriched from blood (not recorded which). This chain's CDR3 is CSVVQGGQPQHF. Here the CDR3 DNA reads TGCAGCGTTGTCCAGGGGGGTCAGCCCCAGCATTTT.